This T cell receptor (beta chain) was captured in a study of shared clonotypes between healthy human individuals. The assay was immunoSEQ multiplex PCR, and TCRdb's table has in-frame clones only and misses some. The sample includes about 2.1 million clones, around 93% of them seen just once. As defined, naive CD8 cells were CD45RO-negative and positively selected for CCR7, with terminally differentiated effector memory CD45RA+ cells excluded. Germline loops: CDR1 SGHTA, CDR2 FQGNSA. The CDR3 extends over 16 amino acids. Trimming removed 4 bases from V and 2 bases from J, with 15 bases in between. The rearrangement uses TRBV7-2 and TRBJ2-1; tentative D call: TRBD2 (6 bases). The source is a young man in good health. Some clones in this sample may be carry-over from other donors' samples. Sample: naive CD8+ T cells from PBMCs. The CDR3 bases are TGTGCCAGCAGCTGGGACTCCCGTAGGGCCTACAATGAGCAGTTCTTC. Translated: CASSWDSRRAYNEQFF.